This T cell receptor beta chain was identified in a study of blood T cells in healthy people across ages. Whole-study findings and limits: Possibly confounding the expanded clonotype changes was the fact that donor CMV status was unknown. It was the long-lived donors that had more naive CD4+ cells and higher diversity than aged donors. Roughly linear declines in TCR beta diversity per million T cells occurred with age.

This CDR3 has 14 amino acids. CDR1 is SGHRS and CDR2 is YFSETQ in the germline V gene. A J-beta primer mix and a sample-barcoded 5' primer were used in a second PCR of roughly 6 to 11 cycles. Each cDNA molecule, via a template-switch adaptor with 12 random nucleotides, was tagged. TCRdb re-derived calls from the 5' RACE reads in MiXCR, one entry per CDR3 protein. This sample has hundreds of thousands of distinct CDR3 sequences, with under 25% found just once. Notes on this clonotype: Its specificity is not known.

The specimen was blood. This receptor was taken from a man between 65 and 80 years old in good health. The chain couples TRBV5-1 to TRBJ2-1, with no clear D. The J call may be wrong; the DNA end is better matched by TRBJ2-7. CDR3 nucleotide sequence: TGCGCCAGCAGCGCGGCTGGCCTAACCTACGAGCAGTACTTC. Translating gives CASSAAGLTYEQYF.